Below, 22 T cell receptor beta chains from the same sample are listed, as sequenced in a study of blood T cell repertoires in COVID-19. Here immunoSEQ multiplex PCR was the method, and the copy in TCRdb shows in-frame clones only, minus some. The data contain under 250,000 clones, 80% to 95% of them seen just once; the ten biggest clones take up over 0.8%. The sample taken for sequencing was peripheral blood. The receptors come from a man between 25 and 39 years old with COVID-19, enrolled during active disease.

This sequence joins TRBV5-1 and TRBJ2-5; D is possibly TRBD2 (8 bases). V dropped 3 bases and J dropped 4 bases, with 16 bases sitting between them. The CDR3 length is 15 residues. Per germline, CDR1 SGHRS and CDR2 YFSETQ. The CDR3 region is CASSSGGTEGETQYF. CDR3 nucleotides: TGCGCCAGCAGCTCGGGGGGGACAGAGGGAGAGACCCAGTACTTC.

This CDR3 is CASSLGDEQYF. The DNA of the CDR3 is TGTGCCAGCAGCTTGGGCGACGAGCAGTACTTC. This chain connects TRBV5-6 to TRBJ2-7; D gene uncertain. Germline lookup yields CDR1 SGHDT and CDR2 YYEEEE. The CDR3 loop spans 11 amino acids. V gave up 0 bases and J gave up 5 bases, with 3 bases separating them.

The V call is TRBV7-7, the J call TRBJ1-2; 11 positions match TRBD1. V lost 4 bases and J lost 1; bases outside the gene matches: 11. From germline, CDR1 is SSHAT and CDR2 FNYEAQ (reference sequence). CDR3 length: 18 amino acids. The CDR3 reads CASSSNRDRGNGNYGYTF. The CDR3 coding sequence is TGTGCCAGCAGCTCTAACCGGGACAGGGGGAATGGTAACTATGGCTACACCTTC.

The rearrangement uses TRBV6-5 and TRBJ1-3; 8 bases match TRBD1. Trimming at V came to 6 bases and at J to 7 bases, leaving 8 bases not matched to a gene. Germline V CDR1 and CDR2: MNHEY, SVGAGI. CDR3 length: 14 residues. The CDR3 nucleotides read TGTGCCAGCAGCCCCGACAGGGGTTCGAACACCATATATTTT. This sequence encodes CASSPDRGSNTIYF.

The genes are TRBV5-1 and TRBJ2-3; weak D call: TRBD1 (5 bases). V lost 0 bases and J lost 6, with 14 bases in between. The CDR3 extends over 15 amino acids. Germline V CDR1 and CDR2: SGHRS, YFSETQ. The CDR3 region is CASSLGQPIGDTQYF. Here the CDR3 DNA reads TGCGCCAGCAGCTTGGGACAGCCGATAGGGGATACGCAGTATTTT.

The chain carries TRBV18 and TRBJ1-2; a weak D match, TRBD1 (6 bases). Trimming took 0 bases from V and 8 from J, leaving 13 bases between them. The CDR3 spans 14 residues. Germline values: CDR1 KGHSH, CDR2 LQKENI. The CDR3 DNA is TGTGCCAGCTCACCACCCCAGGGGCGATACGGCTACACCTTC. Encoded protein: CASSPPQGRYGYTF.

The chain carries TRBV10-2 and TRBJ2-7, with TRBD2 matching 9 bases. Looked up from germline, CDR1 is WSHSY and CDR2 is SAAADI. The CDR3 loop spans 14 amino acids. The V gene end was trimmed by 7 bases and the J gene end by 3 bases; junction bases not matched to a gene: 7. CDR3 sequence reads: CASKISGGNYEQYF. The CDR3 bases are TGCGCCAGCAAAATTAGCGGGGGTAACTACGAGCAGTACTTC.

The gene calls are TRBV27 and TRBJ1-1, with D tentatively TRBD1 (5 bases). Germline lookup yields CDR1 MNHEY and CDR2 SMNVEV (reference sequence). This CDR3 is built from 15 residues. Trimming removed 1 base at V and 3 bases at J, with 12 bases between. The CDR3, as DNA: TGTGCCAGCAGTTTATGGGGCAGGGCGGACACTGAAGCTTTCTTT. Translating gives CASSLWGRADTEAFF.

The V and J genes are TRBV6-1 and TRBJ2-2, with TRBD1 identical over 9 bases. V gave up 2 bases and J gave up 6 bases; unmatched junction bases: 1. This CDR3 comprises 14 residues. Germline V gene sequence: CDR1 MNHNS, CDR2 SASEGT. CDR3: CASSEWTGAGELFF. The CDR3 nucleotides read TGTGCCAGCAGTGAATGGACAGGGGCCGGGGAGCTGTTTTTT.

V and J are TRBV7-9 and TRBJ2-5; 15 bases map to TRBD2. With 5 bases clipped from V and 0 bases from J, the junction kept 10 bases outside the gene matches. CDR3 length: 19 amino acids. Looked up from germline, CDR1 is SEHNR and CDR2 is FQNEAQ (reference sequence). CDR3 coding DNA: TGTGCCAGCAGCCAACATTGGACTAGCGGGGGGGCTAACCAAGAGACCCAGTACTTC. Its protein is CASSQHWTSGGANQETQYF.

The J gene is TRBJ1-2, the V gene TRBV7-2; unclear D gene. CDR3 length equals 14 residues. Germline-derived CDR1 and CDR2 are SGHTA and FQGNSA. V gave up 2 bases and J gave up 2 bases, with 9 bases separating them. The CDR3 here is CASSLSRLNYGYTF. The CDR3 DNA reads TGTGCCAGCAGCTTAAGCAGGTTAAACTATGGCTACACCTTC. Full variable domain (remainder filled in from reference TRBV7-2 and TRBJ1-2): GAGVSQSPSNKVTEKGKDVELRCDPISGHTALYWYRQSLGQGLEFLIYFQGNSAPDKSGLPSDRFSAERTGGSVSTLTIQRTQQEDSAVYLCASSLSRLNYGYTFGSGTRLTVV.

The chain carries TRBV18 and TRBJ1-1; D is unclear. There are 15 residues in the CDR3. Germline V gene data show CDR1 as KGHSH and CDR2 as LQKENI. Trimming shortened V by 2 bases and J by 5 bases, and 15 bases separated the two germline ends. Here the CDR3 reads CASSPTGSRGTEAFF. The CDR3 coding sequence is TGTGCCAGCTCACCAACGGGGAGTCGTGGGACTGAAGCTTTCTTT.

This chain connects TRBV3-1 (or the pseudogene TRBV3-2) to TRBJ2-7, with 8 positions matching TRBD1. The trim removed 4 bases at V and 1 base at J, leaving 6 bases unmatched. This CDR3 spans 15 amino acids. Germline CDR1 LGHDT, CDR2 YNNKEL (reference sequence). The CDR3 loop is CASSPGTGRSYEQYF. The CDR3 nucleotides read TGTGCCAGCAGCCCCGGGACAGGAAGGTCCTACGAGCAGTACTTC.

V is TRBV2 and J is TRBJ1-4; a possible D gene is TRBD1 (6 bases). Between the trimmed V and J ends, which lost 10 bases and 0 bases, there was a span of 12 bases. The CDR3 is 14 amino acids. Germline V CDR1 and CDR2: SNHLY, FYNNEI. The CDR3 DNA reads as TGTGCCACTACCAACAGGGCAACTAATGAAAAACTGTTTTTT. Translated, it gives CATTNRATNEKLFF.

This chain joins TRBV4-1 and TRBJ2-7; weak D call: TRBD1 (5 bases). CDR1 and CDR2 from the germline V gene are MGHRA and YSYEKL. The CDR3 has 14 residues. Trimming cost V 1 base and J 0 bases, with 7 bases left between them. CDR3 nucleotides: TGCGCCAGCAGCCAAGGACAGAGCTCCTACGAGCAGTACTTC. This gives the protein CASSQGQSSYEQYF.

The V call is TRBV6-5, the J call TRBJ1-1, with D tentatively TRBD1 (5 bases). Germline V gene lookup returns CDR1 MNHEY and CDR2 SVGAGI. V lost 6 bases, J lost 6 bases, and 20 bases lay in between. The CDR3 is made up of 15 amino acids. The DNA for the CDR3 is TGTGCCAGCAGACCCCTCACAGGTTGGGGTGCTGAAGCTTTCTTT. This encodes CASRPLTGWGAEAFF.

The chain links TRBV9 to TRBJ1-1, with 11 bases identical to TRBD1. Germline trimming cut 5 bases from V and 5 bases from J; bases unmatched to any gene: 14. Germline V lookup: CDR1 SGDLS, CDR2 YYNGEE. The CDR3 runs to 17 residues. For the CDR3, the DNA is TGTGCCAGCAGGCCTTATGGGACAGGGGGTGCCGGGACTGAAGCTTTCTTT. This gives the protein CASRPYGTGGAGTEAFF.

This chain connects TRBV9 to TRBJ2-1; D possibly corresponds to TRBD1 (6 bases). The CDR3 is 11 amino acids. V was trimmed by 3 bases and J by 10 bases, leaving 8 bases between them. The germline V gene encodes CDR1 SGDLS and CDR2 YYNGEE. This chain's CDR3 is CASSGGPEQFF. For the CDR3, the DNA is TGTGCCAGCAGCGGGGGGCCCGAGCAGTTCTTC.

The chain combines TRBV10-2 with TRBJ1-2; D is possibly TRBD1 (6 bases). Trimming took 6 bases from V and 8 from J, leaving 16 bases between them. The CDR3 contains 13 residues. Germline V gene lookup returns CDR1 WSHSY and CDR2 SAAADI. The CDR3 bases are TGCGCCAGCAGCCCCCGGGGGGCATGGGGCTACACCTTC. Translated: CASSPRGAWGYTF.

The chain links TRBV11-2 to TRBJ1-1; the D is unclear. Trimming stripped 6 bases from V and 1 base from J, with 6 bases between. The CDR3 consists of 12 residues. Per germline, CDR1 SGHAT and CDR2 FQNNGV. CDR3 DNA sequence: TGTGCCAGCAGTCGAGCGAACACTGAAGCTTTCTTT. Translated, it gives CASSRANTEAFF.

This sequence joins TRBV19 and TRBJ1-5, with D hard to call. This CDR3 has 15 amino acids. Germline values: CDR1 LNHDA, CDR2 SQIVND (reference sequence). V was shortened by 6 bases and J by 7 bases, with 19 bases between the two germline ends. CDR3 sequence (DNA): TGTGCCAGTAGCCAAATCCGGCCGGGGAGCCAGCCCCAGCATTTT. It is translated as CASSQIRPGSQPQHF.

This chain connects TRBV5-4 to TRBJ2-7; the D gene is possibly TRBD2 (5 bases). The CDR3 is 16 amino acids. Looked up from germline, CDR1 is SGHNT and CDR2 is YYREEE (reference sequence). The germline V and J ends were trimmed by 4 bases and 1 base, with 18 bases remaining between them. Here the CDR3 reads CASSLSSGYISYEQYF. CDR3 DNA: TGTGCCAGCAGCCTGTCGAGCGGCTACATTTCCTACGAGCAGTACTTC.